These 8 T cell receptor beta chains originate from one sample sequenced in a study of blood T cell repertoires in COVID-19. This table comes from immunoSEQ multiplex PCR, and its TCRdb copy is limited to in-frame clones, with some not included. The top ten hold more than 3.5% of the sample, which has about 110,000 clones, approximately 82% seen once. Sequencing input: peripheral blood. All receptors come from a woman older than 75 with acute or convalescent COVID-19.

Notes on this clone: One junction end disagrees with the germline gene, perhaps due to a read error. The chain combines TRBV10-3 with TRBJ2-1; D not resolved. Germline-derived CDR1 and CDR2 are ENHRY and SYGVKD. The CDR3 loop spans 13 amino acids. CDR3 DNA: TGTGCCATCAGTGAGTCGGCCGTGAATGGGCAGTTCTTC. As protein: CAISESAVNGQFF.

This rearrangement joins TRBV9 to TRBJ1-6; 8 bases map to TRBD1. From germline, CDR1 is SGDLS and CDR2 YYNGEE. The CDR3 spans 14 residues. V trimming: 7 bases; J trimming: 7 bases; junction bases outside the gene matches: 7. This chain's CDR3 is CASSRTGRNSPLHF. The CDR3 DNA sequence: TGTGCCAGCTCTCGGACAGGGCGGAATTCACCCCTCCACTTT.

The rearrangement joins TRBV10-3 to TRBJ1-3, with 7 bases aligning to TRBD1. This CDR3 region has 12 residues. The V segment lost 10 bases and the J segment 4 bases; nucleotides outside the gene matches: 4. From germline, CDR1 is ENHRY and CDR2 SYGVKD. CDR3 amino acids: CATQGSGNTIYF. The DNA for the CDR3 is TGTGCCACACAGGGGTCAGGAAACACCATATATTTT.

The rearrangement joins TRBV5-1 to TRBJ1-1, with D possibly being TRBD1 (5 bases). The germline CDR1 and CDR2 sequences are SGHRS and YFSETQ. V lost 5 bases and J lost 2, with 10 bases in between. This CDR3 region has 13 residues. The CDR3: CASRGADNTEAFF. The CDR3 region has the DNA TGCGCCAGCAGAGGGGCCGACAACACTGAAGCTTTCTTT.

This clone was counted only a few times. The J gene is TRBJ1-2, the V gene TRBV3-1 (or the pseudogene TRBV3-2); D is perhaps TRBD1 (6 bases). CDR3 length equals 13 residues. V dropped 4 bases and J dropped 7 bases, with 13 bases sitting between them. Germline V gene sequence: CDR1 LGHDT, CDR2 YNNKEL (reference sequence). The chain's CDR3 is CASSPEARGGYTF. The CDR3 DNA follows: TGTGCCAGCAGCCCTGAGGCCAGGGGTGGCTACACCTTC.

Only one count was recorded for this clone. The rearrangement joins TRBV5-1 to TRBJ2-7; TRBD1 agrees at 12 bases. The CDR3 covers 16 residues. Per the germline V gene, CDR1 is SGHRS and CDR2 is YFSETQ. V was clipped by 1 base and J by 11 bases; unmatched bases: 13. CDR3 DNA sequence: TGCGCCAGCAGCTTGAATACGGGACAGGGGGCACCGAGGGAGTACTTC. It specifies CASSLNTGQGAPREYF.

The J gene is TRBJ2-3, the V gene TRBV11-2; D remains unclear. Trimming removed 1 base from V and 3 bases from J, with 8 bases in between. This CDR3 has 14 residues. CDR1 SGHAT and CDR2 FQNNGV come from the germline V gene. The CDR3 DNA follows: TGTGCCAGCAGCTTAGGGGCCTCGACAGATACGCAGTATTTT. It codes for CASSLGASTDTQYF.

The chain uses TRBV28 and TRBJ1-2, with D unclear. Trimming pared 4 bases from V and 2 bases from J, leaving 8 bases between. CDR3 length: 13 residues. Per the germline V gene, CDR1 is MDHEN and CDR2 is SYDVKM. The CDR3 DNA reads TGTGCCAGCAGTTCCGGGGAGAACTATGGCTACACCTTC. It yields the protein CASSSGENYGYTF.